These T cell receptor beta chains were read from a single sample in a study of blood T cell repertoires in COVID-19. The table came from immunoSEQ multiplex PCR; TCRdb's copy has only in-frame clones and leaves some out. In the table there are some 93,000 clones, approximately 86% of which are singletons. Sequences were obtained from peripheral blood. These receptors originate from a man in his sixties with acute or convalescent COVID-19. The CDR3 runs from the conserved cysteine through the conserved F or W. The D gene is left open where the match is weak. Only some rows state a clone size, as once, few, many or a class for expanded clones.

CDR3 DNA: TGTGCCATCACCCCTAACGGAGGTGGAGGGATCTATGGCTACACCTTC
CDR3 protein: CAITPNGGGGIYGYTF
clone size: once
V gene: TRBV10-3
J gene: TRBJ1-2
D gene: .

CDR3 DNA: TGTGCCATCAGTGAGATAGCGGGAGGCTCGAACACCGGGGAGCTGTTTTTT
CDR3 protein: CAISEIAGGSNTGELFF
clone size: .
V gene: TRBV10-3
J gene: TRBJ2-2
D gene: TRBD2

CDR3 DNA: TGTGCCAGCAGCTTCGCCCACAACTCTGGAAACACCATATATTTT
CDR3 protein: CASSFAHNSGNTIYF
clone size: .
V gene: TRBV7-2
J gene: TRBJ1-3
D gene: .

CDR3 DNA: TGTGCCAGTAGCGACGGGACAGGATATCATCAGCCCCAGCATTTT
CDR3 protein: CASSDGTGYHQPQHF
clone size: .
V gene: TRBV19
J gene: TRBJ1-5
D gene: TRBD1

CDR3 DNA: TGTGCCAGCAGTTTAGCCAACTACGAGCAGTACTTC
CDR3 protein: CASSLANYEQYF
clone size: .
V gene: TRBV6-6
J gene: TRBJ2-7
D gene: .

CDR3 DNA: TGCAGCGTTCAAGGAGTTCCGGGACACCCCAATCAGCCCCAGCATTTT
CDR3 protein: CSVQGVPGHPNQPQHF
clone size: many
V gene: TRBV29-1
J gene: TRBJ1-5
D gene: .

CDR3 DNA: TGTGCCAGCAAAGGTAGGGGGCACTCCTACGAGCAGTACTTC
CDR3 protein: CASKGRGHSYEQYF
clone size: once
V gene: TRBV2
J gene: TRBJ2-7
D gene: TRBD1

CDR3 DNA: TGCAGTGCCCGGACAGGCAACGGCTACACCTTC
CDR3 protein: CSARTGNGYTF
clone size: .
V gene: TRBV20-1
J gene: TRBJ1-2
D gene: TRBD1

CDR3 DNA: TGTGCCAGCAGCCGGGACATAAACTATGGCTACACCTTC
CDR3 protein: CASSRDINYGYTF
clone size: .
V gene: TRBV2
J gene: TRBJ1-2
D gene: .

CDR3 DNA: TGTGCCAGCAGCTTGAGTAGCGGGGGCCAAGAGACCCAGTACTTC
CDR3 protein: CASSLSSGGQETQYF
clone size: .
V gene: TRBV7-2
J gene: TRBJ2-5
D gene: TRBD2

CDR3 DNA: TGCAGCGTTACAAACGCGTTCTGGGGGCAGGGCACTGAAGCTTTCTTT
CDR3 protein: CSVTNAFWGQGTEAFF
clone size: .
V gene: TRBV29-1
J gene: TRBJ1-1
D gene: .

CDR3 DNA: TGTGCCAGCAGCCAAAGGACTCCAGCGGGAGCTTTGGAGCAGTACTTC
CDR3 protein: CASSQRTPAGALEQYF
clone size: .
V gene: TRBV3-1/TRBV3-2
J gene: TRBJ2-7
D gene: TRBD2

CDR3 DNA: TGTGCCAGCAGCCCGCCCGGTGCCTATAATTCACCCCTCCACTTT
CDR3 protein: CASSPPGAYNSPLHF
clone size: .
V gene: TRBV9
J gene: TRBJ1-6
D gene: .

CDR3 DNA: TGTGCCAGCAGCAACTGGACAGGAGAGGACCACACTGAAGCTTTCTTT
CDR3 protein: CASSNWTGEDHTEAFF
clone size: .
V gene: TRBV21-1
J gene: TRBJ1-1
D gene: .

CDR3 DNA: TGTGCCAGCAGCCCGGCAGGGTGGACTGAAGCTTTCTTT
CDR3 protein: CASSPAGWTEAFF
clone size: .
V gene: TRBV7-8
J gene: TRBJ1-1
D gene: .